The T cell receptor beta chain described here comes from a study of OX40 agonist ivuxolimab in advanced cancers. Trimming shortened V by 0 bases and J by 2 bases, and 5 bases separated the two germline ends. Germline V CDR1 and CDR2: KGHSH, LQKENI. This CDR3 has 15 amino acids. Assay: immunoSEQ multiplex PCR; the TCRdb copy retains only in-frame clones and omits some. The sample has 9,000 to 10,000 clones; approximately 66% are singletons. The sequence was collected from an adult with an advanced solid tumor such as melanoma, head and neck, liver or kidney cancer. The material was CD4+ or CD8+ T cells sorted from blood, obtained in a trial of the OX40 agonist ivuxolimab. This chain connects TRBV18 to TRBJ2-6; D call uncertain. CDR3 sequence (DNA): TGTGCCAGCTCACCACCCGGAGCTGGGGCCAACGTCCTGACTTTC. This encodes CASSPPGAGANVLTF.